Below, 10 T cell receptor beta chains from the same sample are listed, as sequenced in a study of T cells after yellow fever vaccination (dated by TCRdb to about 2019). The label giving this sample's treatment or condition can be read as: live attenuated yellow fever vaccine strain. The library was built by means of 5' RACE. The sample was run on an Illumina HiSeq 2500. TCRdb's own reprocessing of the public reads used fastp at Q25 and MiXCR and kept productive beta chains. Rows are combined by CDR3 protein, so each entry shows the most common genes and DNA. In all, the sample holds about 73,000 distinct CDR3 sequences, and around 7.7% of those were seen once. About 40% of the sample lies in the top ten. The sample was CD8+ T cells sorted from PBMCs, taken on the day of the yellow fever booster vaccination. The origin of the receptors is a man aged 25 to 45 who received the YFV17D yellow fever vaccine.

J is TRBJ2-1 and V is TRBV5-1; TRBD2 matches at 11 bases. CDR1 and CDR2 from the germline V gene are SGHRS and YFSETQ. The trim removed 4 bases at V and 4 bases at J, leaving 13 bases unmatched. The CDR3 extends over 18 amino acids. The CDR3 is CASSPPGLAEDPYNEQFF. In DNA, the CDR3 is TGCGCCAGCAGCCCACCGGGACTAGCGGAGGACCCTTACAATGAGCAGTTCTTC.

Many counts were recorded for this clonotype. The chain couples TRBV5-6 to TRBJ2-2, with D possibly TRBD1 on 6 matching bases. The germline CDR1 and CDR2 sequences are SGHDT and YYEEEE. Trimming removed 2 bases from V and 1 base from J, with 12 bases in between. The CDR3 extends over 16 amino acids. CDR3 sequence: CASSLIQGMNTGELFF. CDR3 bases: TGTGCCAGCAGCTTAATCCAGGGGATGAACACCGGGGAGCTGTTTTTT. Together with reference TRBV5-6 and TRBJ2-2, the CDR3 gives the full variable domain: DAGVTQSPTHLIKTRGQQVTLRCSPKSGHDTVSWYQQALGQGPQFIFQYYEEEERQRGNFPDRFSGHQFPNYSSELNVNALLLGDSALYLCASSLIQGMNTGELFFGEGSRLTVL.

In its sample, this clonotype was seen a few times. The rearrangement joins TRBV12-3 or TRBV12-4 to TRBJ2-3, with TRBD1 matching over 10 bases. The CDR3 loop spans 12 amino acids. The J segment lost 12 bases and the V segment lost 5 bases, leaving 5 bases of the junction unmatched. The CDR3 DNA follows: TGTGCCAGCAGTCCCCGGACAGGGGGACAGTATTTT. Residues: CASSPRTGGQYF.

This clonotype was seen a few times. The V call is TRBV5-4, the J call TRBJ2-7, with TRBD2 identical over 10 bases. Trimming cost V 2 bases and J 2 bases; bases outside gene matches: 4. This CDR3 has 15 residues. Germline loops: CDR1 SGHNT, CDR2 YYREEE (reference sequence). CDR3 region: CASSFGLAETYEQYF. DNA for the CDR3: TGTGCCAGCAGCTTTGGACTAGCGGAAACCTACGAGCAGTACTTC.

The rearrangement joins TRBV28 to TRBJ2-3; D is undetermined. Trimming took off 5 bases at V and 2 bases at J, with 5 bases between the two ends. This CDR3 comprises 12 residues. Germline-derived CDR1 and CDR2 are MDHEN and SYDVKM. CDR3 region: CASSITTDTQYF. In DNA form, the CDR3 reads TGTGCCAGCAGTATAACCACAGATACGCAGTATTTT.

This clonotype was counted many times. This chain uses TRBV6-4 with TRBJ2-1; 11 positions match TRBD1. Germline V gene data show CDR1 as MRHNA and CDR2 as SNTAGT. This CDR3 spans 14 amino acids. The V gene end was trimmed by 2 bases and the J gene end by 7 bases; junction bases not matched to a gene: 1. The DNA for the CDR3 is TGTGCCAGCAGTGACGGGACAGGGGGGAATGAGCAGTTCTTC. Translation: CASSDGTGGNEQFF.

The gene calls are TRBV5-1 and TRBJ2-7; a weak D match, TRBD2 (6 bases). In germline, CDR1 is SGHRS, CDR2 YFSETQ. V gave up 0 bases and J gave up 6 bases, with 13 bases separating them. CDR3 length: 14 amino acids. This CDR3 is CASSLGTLAPEQYF. The DNA of the CDR3 is TGCGCCAGCAGCTTGGGGACACTAGCTCCCGAGCAGTACTTC.

This clonotype was recorded many times. The genes are TRBV3-1 and TRBJ2-2, with D uncertain. The CDR3 is 15 amino acids. Germline CDR1 reads LGHDT; CDR2 reads YNNKEL (reference sequence). V was pared by 4 bases and J by 2 bases, with 11 bases between. CDR3 DNA: TGTGCCAGCAGCCCGATGGACGGTAACACCGGGGAGCTGTTTTTT. Amino acids: CASSPMDGNTGELFF.

For the CDR3, the DNA is TGTGCCAGCAGTTTAATAGGACAAGAAGCTTTCTTT. This gives the protein CASSLIGQEAFF. This sequence joins TRBV27 and TRBJ1-1; D perhaps matches TRBD1 (5 bases). Trimming cost V 2 bases and J 8 bases, with 9 bases left between them. Germline V gene data show CDR1 as MNHEY and CDR2 as SMNVEV (reference sequence). This CDR3 contains 12 residues.

This clonotype was seen at least ten times. For the CDR3, the DNA is TGTGCCACCAGCCTTGACAGGGGCGACTACGAGCAGTACTTC. It yields the protein CATSLDRGDYEQYF. The rearrangement joins TRBV15 to TRBJ2-7, with 8 nucleotides matching TRBD1. This CDR3 is 14 amino acids long. After removal of 5 bases from V and 3 bases from J, the junction contained 6 bases not matched to a gene. Germline V lookup: CDR1 LNHNV, CDR2 YYDKDF (reference sequence).